A selection of T cell receptor beta chains follows, all from one sample in a study of CD8 T cells in ankylosing spondylitis. MiXCR, run by TCRdb on the 5' RACE reads, gives a single entry per CDR3 protein. The sample consists of roughly 180,000 distinct CDR3 sequences, 10% to 15% of them appearing once. Sequencing was carried out using blood, either unsorted or a sorted T cell fraction (not recorded which). These receptor sequences come from a female donor with ankylosing spondylitis or in good health (not recorded which). CDR3s include the opening cysteine and the closing phenylalanine or tryptophan. The D gene is left open where the match is weak. Rows give clone size only sometimes, using once, few, many, or a class for an expanded clone.

many	TRBV7-2	TRBJ1-5	TRBD1	CASSSGGGSNQPQHF	TGTGCCAGCTCATCAGGGGGCGGGTCCAATCAGCCCCAGCATTTT
few	TRBV18	TRBJ1-1	TRBD1	CASSLLGQGKDTEAFF	TGTGCCAGCTCACTTCTTGGACAGGGGAAGGACACTGAAGCTTTCTTT
-	TRBV7-8	TRBJ2-7	-	CASSLAGVGNEQYF	TGTGCCAGCAGCTTAGCGGGGGTTGGAAACGAGCAGTACTTC
few	TRBV7-8	TRBJ2-1	-	CASSSRMGEQFF	TGTGCCAGCAGCTCGCGCATGGGTGAGCAGTTCTTC
few	TRBV5-1	TRBJ2-3	-	CASSLAGFDADTQYF	TGCGCCAGCAGCTTGGCGGGATTTGACGCAGATACGCAGTATTTT
many	TRBV29-1	TRBJ2-1	-	CSVGADRVKNEQFF	TGCAGCGTTGGGGCTGATCGGGTTAAGAATGAGCAGTTCTTC
many	TRBV7-9	TRBJ2-1	TRBD2	CASSPPSGRYNEQFF	TGTGCCAGCAGTCCACCTAGCGGGAGGTACAATGAGCAGTTCTTC
many	TRBV12-3/TRBV12-4	TRBJ2-3	TRBD2	CASILTSGRLYTQYF	TGTGCCAGCATCCTCACTAGCGGGAGGTTATATACGCAGTATTTT
few	TRBV20-1	TRBJ2-1	-	CSVGPRGDNEQFF	TGCAGTGTTGGACCGCGCGGGGACAATGAGCAGTTCTTC
-	TRBV30	TRBJ2-7	TRBD2	CAWSGGLAVYEQYF	TGTGCCTGGAGTGGGGGACTAGCGGTCTACGAGCAGTACTTC
many	TRBV12-3/TRBV12-4	TRBJ2-2	TRBD2	CASSFSGRGTGELFF	TGTGCCAGCAGTTTTAGCGGGAGGGGCACCGGGGAGCTGTTTTTT
-	TRBV19	TRBJ2-1	-	CASSIGRLHNEQFF	TGTGCCAGTAGTATAGGGCGCTTACACAATGAGCAGTTCTTC
many	TRBV12-3/TRBV12-4	TRBJ1-2	-	CASSLESLGVF	TGTGCCAGCAGTCTTGAATCATTAGGTGTCTTC
few	TRBV19	TRBJ1-1	-	CASKQVNTEAFF	TGTGCCAGCAAACAGGTGAACACTGAAGCTTTCTTT
-	TRBV7-9	TRBJ1-1	-	CASSLVQEAEAFF	TGTGCCAGCAGCTTAGTACAGGAGGCTGAAGCTTTCTTT
many	TRBV12-3/TRBV12-4	TRBJ2-7	-	CASSFGSPGPLSYEQYF	TGTGCCAGCAGTTTCGGTTCTCCGGGCCCCCTCTCCTACGAGCAGTACTTC
many	TRBV20-1	TRBJ2-2	-	CSARDPNTGELFF	TGCAGTGCTAGAGACCCGAACACCGGGGAGCTGTTTTTT
many	TRBV28	TRBJ2-7	-	CASSLDLVPEQYF	TGTGCCAGCAGTTTAGACTTAGTCCCGGAGCAGTACTTC
many	TRBV12-3/TRBV12-4	TRBJ2-5	TRBD2	CASLKREVEETQYF	TGTGCCAGCCTAAAGCGGGAGGTGGAAGAGACCCAGTACTTC
many	TRBV6-5	TRBJ1-4	-	CASSSPSEGAEKLFF	TGTGCCAGCAGTTCCCCGTCGGAGGGTGCGGAAAAACTGTTTTTT
many	TRBV18	TRBJ2-1	-	CASSPWNPEQFF	TGTGCCAGCTCACCATGGAACCCTGAGCAGTTCTTC
-	TRBV6-2/TRBV6-3	TRBJ2-7	-	CASTSTVGFGEQYF	TGTGCCAGCACCTCGACAGTTGGGTTTGGCGAGCAGTACTTC
few	TRBV24-1	TRBJ2-1	-	CATGAGVSYNEQFF	TGTGCCACTGGCGCAGGGGTGTCCTACAATGAGCAGTTCTTC
many	TRBV29-1	TRBJ2-3	TRBD2	CSVVPGGLDIGTDTQYF	TGCAGCGTTGTCCCGGGAGGCCTTGATATTGGCACAGATACGCAGTATTTT
-	TRBV7-3	TRBJ2-1	-	CASSWAGTRTYNEQFF	TGTGCCAGCAGTTGGGCCGGGACCAGGACCTACAATGAGCAGTTCTTC
many	TRBV7-2	TRBJ1-4	-	CASSPDPGGKLFF	TGTGCCAGCAGCCCGGACCCCGGTGGGAAACTGTTTTTT
many	TRBV20-1	TRBJ2-1	TRBD2	CSARVTGTSEINEQFF	TGCAGTGCTAGAGTCACGGGGACTAGCGAGATCAATGAGCAGTTCTTC
many	TRBV27	TRBJ1-6	-	CASRFSGSVSYNSPLHF	TGTGCCAGCAGATTTTCGGGGAGTGTCTCCTATAATTCACCCCTCCACTTT
many	TRBV12-3/TRBV12-4	TRBJ1-4	-	CASSPHNRVSNEKLFF	TGTGCCAGCAGCCCGCATAACAGGGTTTCTAATGAAAAACTGTTTTTT
many	TRBV29-1	TRBJ1-1	-	CSVAAGNEAFF	TGCAGCGTTGCCGCAGGAAATGAAGCTTTCTTT
-	TRBV3-1	TRBJ2-3	TRBD2	CASSQRTSGRDTQYF	TGTGCCAGCAGCCAAAGGACTAGCGGAAGAGATACGCAGTATTTT